What follows is one T cell receptor (beta chain) and its context. Its matching antigen is unknown. TCRdb passed the 5' RACE reads through MiXCR, listing each CDR3 protein once. The sample contains just over 500,000 distinct CDR3 sequences, about 20% of which appear only once. The sample belongs to a study of identical twins. Overall study results and limits: Rather than following the same donors, the conclusions depended on cross-sectional statistical analysis. Compared with models, monozygotic twins showed more out-of-frame TCR alpha sharing. Fewer insertions characterized abundant cord blood beta clonotypes, whereas memory repertoires showed none. Twin-shared out-of-frame alpha sequences showed excess low generation probability.

Germline CDR1 reads SGHNT; CDR2 reads YYREEE (reference sequence). CDR3 length equals 12 residues. Deletions cut 3 bases from V and 4 bases from J, with 7 bases between. This sample was also put to use in a study of T cells expressing NK-cell markers.

Sequencing used CD4+ T cells sorted from blood. This sequence joins TRBV5-4 and TRBJ1-1; D unresolved. The TCR was taken from a woman between 18 and 29 years old in good health. CDR3: CASSSESTEAFF. CDR3 nucleotides: TGTGCCAGCAGCTCGGAGTCCACTGAAGCTTTCTTT.